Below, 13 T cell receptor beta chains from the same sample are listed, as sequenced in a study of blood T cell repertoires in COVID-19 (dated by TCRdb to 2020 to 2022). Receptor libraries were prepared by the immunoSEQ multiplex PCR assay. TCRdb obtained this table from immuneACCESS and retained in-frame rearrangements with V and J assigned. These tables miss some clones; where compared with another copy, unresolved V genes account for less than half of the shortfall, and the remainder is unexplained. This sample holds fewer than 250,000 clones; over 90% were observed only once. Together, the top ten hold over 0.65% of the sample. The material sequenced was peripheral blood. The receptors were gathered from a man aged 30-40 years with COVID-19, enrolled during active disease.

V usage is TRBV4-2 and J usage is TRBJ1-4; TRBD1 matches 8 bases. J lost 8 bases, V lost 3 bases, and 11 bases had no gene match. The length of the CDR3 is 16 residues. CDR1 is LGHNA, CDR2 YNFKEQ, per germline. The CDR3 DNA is TGTGCCAGCAGCCAGGGTTACCGGGCAGGGGGCGAAAAACTGTTTTTT. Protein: CASSQGYRAGGEKLFF.

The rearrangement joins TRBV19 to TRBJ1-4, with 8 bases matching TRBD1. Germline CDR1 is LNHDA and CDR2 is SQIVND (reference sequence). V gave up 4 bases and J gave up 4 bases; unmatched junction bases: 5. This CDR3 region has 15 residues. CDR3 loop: CASSKRDRLNEKLFF. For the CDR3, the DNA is TGTGCCAGTAGTAAACGGGACAGGCTTAATGAAAAACTGTTTTTT.

CDR3 protein: CASIGETQYF. Here the CDR3 DNA reads TGTGCCAGCATCGGAGAGACCCAGTACTTC. V and J are TRBV6-5 and TRBJ2-5; no clear D gene. CDR3 length: 10 amino acids. Per the germline V gene, CDR1 is MNHEY and CDR2 is SVGAGI. Trimming removed 7 bases at V and 4 bases at J, with 4 bases between.

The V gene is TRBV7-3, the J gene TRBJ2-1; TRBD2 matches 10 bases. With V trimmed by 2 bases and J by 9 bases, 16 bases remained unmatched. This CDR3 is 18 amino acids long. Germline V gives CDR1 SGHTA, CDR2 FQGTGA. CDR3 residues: CASSLPLGGAGGPSEQFF. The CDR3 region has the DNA TGTGCCAGCAGCTTACCCCTTGGGGGAGCGGGGGGGCCCAGTGAGCAGTTCTTC.

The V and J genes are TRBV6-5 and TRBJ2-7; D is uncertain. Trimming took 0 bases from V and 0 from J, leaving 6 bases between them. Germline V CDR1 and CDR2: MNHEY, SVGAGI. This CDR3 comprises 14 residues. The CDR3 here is CASSYSLSSYEQYF. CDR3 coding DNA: TGTGCCAGCAGTTACTCCCTAAGCTCCTACGAGCAGTACTTC.

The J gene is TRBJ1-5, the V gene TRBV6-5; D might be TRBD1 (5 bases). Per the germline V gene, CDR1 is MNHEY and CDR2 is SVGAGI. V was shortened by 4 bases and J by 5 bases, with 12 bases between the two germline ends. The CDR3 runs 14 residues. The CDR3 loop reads CASSSTGPHQPQHF. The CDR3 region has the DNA TGTGCCAGCAGTTCCACAGGCCCCCATCAGCCCCAGCATTTT.

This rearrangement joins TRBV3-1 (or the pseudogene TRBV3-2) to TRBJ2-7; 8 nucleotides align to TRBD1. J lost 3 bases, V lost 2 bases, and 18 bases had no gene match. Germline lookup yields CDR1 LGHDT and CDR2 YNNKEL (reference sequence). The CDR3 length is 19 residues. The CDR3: CASSQLNPLLGQVVYEQYF. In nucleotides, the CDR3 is TGTGCCAGCAGCCAACTCAACCCTTTGTTGGGACAGGTTGTCTACGAGCAGTACTTC.

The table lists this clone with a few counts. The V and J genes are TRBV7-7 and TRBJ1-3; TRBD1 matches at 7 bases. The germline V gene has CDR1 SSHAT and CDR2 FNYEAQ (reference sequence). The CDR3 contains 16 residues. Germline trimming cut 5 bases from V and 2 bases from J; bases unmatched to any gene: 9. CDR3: CASSPGRGRPGNTIYF. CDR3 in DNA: TGTGCCAGCAGCCCCGGCAGGGGGAGGCCTGGAAACACCATATATTTT.

The CDR3 reads CASSHAQGAYNSPLHF. CDR3 in DNA: TGTGCCAGCAGCCATGCACAGGGGGCCTATAATTCACCCCTCCACTTT. The V call is TRBV3-1 (or the pseudogene TRBV3-2), the J call TRBJ1-6, with 8 bases lining up with TRBD1. This CDR3 contains 16 residues. The V gene's germline CDR1 is LGHDT and CDR2 YNNKEL (reference sequence). The V and J ends lost 3 bases and 2 bases, in that order; junction bases with no gene match: 3.

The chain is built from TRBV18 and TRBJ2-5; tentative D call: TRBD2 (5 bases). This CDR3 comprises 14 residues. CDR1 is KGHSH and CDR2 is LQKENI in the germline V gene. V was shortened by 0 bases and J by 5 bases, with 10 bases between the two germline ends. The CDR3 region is CASSPPRVRETQYF. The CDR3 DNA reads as TGTGCCAGCTCACCACCGAGGGTAAGGGAGACCCAGTACTTC.

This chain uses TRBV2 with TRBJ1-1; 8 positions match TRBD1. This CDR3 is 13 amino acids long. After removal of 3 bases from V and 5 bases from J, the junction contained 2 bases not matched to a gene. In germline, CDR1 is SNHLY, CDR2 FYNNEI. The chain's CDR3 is CASSERQGTEAFF. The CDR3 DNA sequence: TGTGCCAGCAGTGAGAGACAGGGGACTGAAGCTTTCTTT.

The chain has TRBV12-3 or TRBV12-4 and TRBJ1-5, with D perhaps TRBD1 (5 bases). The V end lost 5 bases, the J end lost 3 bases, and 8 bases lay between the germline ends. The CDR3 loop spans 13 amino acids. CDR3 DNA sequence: TGTGCCAGCAGTGGGGGGAACAATCAGCCCCAGCATTTT. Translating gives CASSGGNNQPQHF.

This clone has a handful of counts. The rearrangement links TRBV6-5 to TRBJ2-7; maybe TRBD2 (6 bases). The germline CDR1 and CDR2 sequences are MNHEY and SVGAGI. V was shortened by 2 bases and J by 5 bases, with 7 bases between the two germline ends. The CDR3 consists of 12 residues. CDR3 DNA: TGTGCCAGCAGTTACGGAGGGAACGAGCAGTACTTC. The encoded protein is CASSYGGNEQYF.